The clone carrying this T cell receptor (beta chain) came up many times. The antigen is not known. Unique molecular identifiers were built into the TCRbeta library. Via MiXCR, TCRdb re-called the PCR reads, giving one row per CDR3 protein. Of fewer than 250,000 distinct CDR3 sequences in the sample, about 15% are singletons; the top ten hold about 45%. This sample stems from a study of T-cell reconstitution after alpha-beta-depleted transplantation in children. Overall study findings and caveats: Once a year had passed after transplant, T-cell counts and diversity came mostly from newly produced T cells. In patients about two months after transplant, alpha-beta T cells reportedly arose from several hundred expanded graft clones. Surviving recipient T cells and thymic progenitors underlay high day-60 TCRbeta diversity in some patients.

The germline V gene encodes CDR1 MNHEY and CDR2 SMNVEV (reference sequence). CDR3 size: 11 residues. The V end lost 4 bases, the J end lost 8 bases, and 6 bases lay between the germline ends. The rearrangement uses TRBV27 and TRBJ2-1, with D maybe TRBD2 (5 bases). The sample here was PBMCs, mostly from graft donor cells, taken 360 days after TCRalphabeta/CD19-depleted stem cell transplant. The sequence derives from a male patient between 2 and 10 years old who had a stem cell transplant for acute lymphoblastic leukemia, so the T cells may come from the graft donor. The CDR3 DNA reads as TGTGCCAGCAGTTCCGGGGATGAGCAGTTCTTC. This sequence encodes CASSSGDEQFF.